This TCR beta chain came from a study of siplizumab effects on memory and regulatory T cells. Overall study results and limits: Contribution to the alloresponse seemed major for naive T cells, which also seemed more diverse than memory cells. A minor share of alloreactive clones matched unstimulated subsets. The majority of clones, roughly 75-95% of proliferating CD4+ or CD8+ clones, lacked an assignable naive or memory phenotype.

Concerning this clone itself: Its antigen is not identified.

Germline V CDR1 and CDR2: SGHVS, FQNEAQ. The CDR3 contains 13 residues. V shed 6 bases and J shed 4 bases, with 10 bases lying between them. Produced via immunoSEQ multiplex PCR; TCRdb's table is partial and in-frame only. Among approximately 50,000 clones, about 93% were seen once, and the ten largest hold approximately 17%. This clonotype originated in a human donor in good health. V gene TRBV7-8 combines with J gene TRBJ1-5, with D hard to call. Sequenced input: CD8+ T cells sorted from blood. CDR3 DNA: TGTGCCAGCAGTTCCCTCATAAATCAGCCCCAGCATTTT. It yields the protein CASSSLINQPQHF.